The sequence of this T cell receptor beta chain was determined in a study of blood T cell repertoires in COVID-19 (dated by TCRdb to the early 2020s). Concerning the study at large: Samples from collaborators originated in the United States, Italy and Spain and spanned both the acute and convalescent phases of COVID-19. The sample metadata nearly always contained a de-identified subject ID, COVID-19 status, age in years and sex. The prospective study material was composed of cDNA or gDNA derived from T cells, B-cell-depleted T cells, or PBMCs. A freely available public database, intended as a resource for researchers studying the immune response to SARS-CoV-2, is where the repertoires were released. The samples were drawn from two sources: the first 160 participants of the ongoing ImmuneRACE study, and 1,000 to 1,500 subjects contributed by 6 global collaborators. HLA class I and class II types, where available, came from metadata supplied by the sample provider rather than from assay-based typing. The dataset comprised deeply sampled blood TCRbeta repertoires from subjects exposed to, actively infected with, or recovered from COVID-19. The full study reports these points: Clinical and demographic metadata were provided uncurated, with the amount varying by source and participant.

With respect to this clone: The specificity of this receptor is unknown. Per-base quality was not reported, and no clone a single base away is much larger than it.

V is pruned by 5 bases and J by 1 base, leaving 5 bases of the junction without a gene match. CDR1 and CDR2 were assigned from the germline V gene as MNHEY and SVGEGT. From the cysteine through the phenylalanine, the CDR3 covers 14 amino acids. The read is trimmed to its CDR3 DNA, 42 bases read in frame from base 1. At one collaborating source in Seattle, patients were enrolled during active infection and were followed longitudinally through the course of disease. The collaborating institutions used their own protocols to collect whole blood in K2EDTA tubes. Collaborator samples were shipped for TCRbeta analysis as frozen whole blood, isolated PBMCs, or DNA extracted from either sample type. TCRbeta CDR3 regions were amplified from genomic DNA using the immunoSEQ Assay, a bias-controlled multiplex PCR. As for the authors' bioinformatics: The number of nucleated cells in each sample was estimated from the amplification of reference gene primers within the assay. To quantify the absolute abundance of each unique TCRbeta CDR3 rearrangement, sequence reads were collapsed and filtered. Productive Simpson clonality was computed per sample as the square root of Simpson's diversity index over productive rearrangements. The table was pulled from immuneACCESS by TCRdb, which kept in-frame rearrangements only. Such tables lose some clones; where checked, under half of the loss comes from unresolved V genes, and the rest has no known cause. V and J calls and clone size are as listed in that table; D and trimming were resolved from the DNA. This sample holds approximately 390,000 clones; over 75% were observed only once. The top ten constitute roughly 2.1% of the sample.

Sample: peripheral blood. The sequence is built from TRBV6-2 or TRBV6-3 and TRBJ2-7, with TRBD2 matching 7 junction bases. This receptor was taken from a woman in her fifties or sixties with COVID-19, enrolled during active disease. This receptor has the CDR3 CASSKGRASYEQYF. The nucleotide sequence reads as follows: TGTGCCAGCAGTAAAGGGAGGGCTTCCTACGAGCAGTACTTC.